This T cell receptor (beta chain) emerged from a study of post-analysis software for immune sequencing data. The study, taken as a whole, reports: Normalized Chao1 diversity was significantly reduced in patients versus controls. Patients used five TRBV segments, including TRBV5-6, TRBV5-1 and TRBV20-1, more often than controls.

As regards this clonotype: The antigen is undetermined.

The germline gives CDR1 SGHTA, CDR2 FQGTGA. CDR3 length equals 15 residues. Unique molecular identifiers featured in each of the TCR beta cDNA libraries. TCRdb reprocessed the PCR reads via MiXCR and lists one record per CDR3 protein. The sample gives a few hundred thousand distinct CDR3 sequences, approximately 39% of which show up once; under 9% is in the top ten. The chain links TRBV7-3 to TRBJ2-5; 11 nucleotides align to TRBD2. TRBJ2-7 matches the DNA end more closely, so the J call is doubtful. The sequence derives from a girl under 10 years old with multiple sclerosis. Sequenced material: blood. The CDR3 DNA reads as TGTGCCAGCAGCGTGACTAGCGGGAAAGGATACGAGCAGTACTTC. It translates to CASSVTSGKGYEQYF.